This T cell receptor (beta chain) was sequenced during a study of Ad26.COV2.S vaccination and SARS-CoV-2 variants. Across the whole study: Recipients of Ad26.COV2.S got it intramuscularly, once or twice 56 days apart. General study results and limits: Higher spike-specific TCR breadth was found in vaccine recipients than in placebo recipients. Vaccine and placebo recipients had comparable breadth of non-spike TCRs.

Assay used: immunoSEQ multiplex PCR; TCRdb lists only in-frame clones, some missing. This sample carries 300,000 to 500,000 clones, around nine tenths of them seen once, and the ten largest clones take about 3.6%. About this clone: Antigen: not known.

This CDR3 contains 15 residues. V was clipped by 0 bases and J by 3 bases, with 11 bases between them. CDR1 MNHNY and CDR2 SVGAGI come from the germline V gene (reference sequence). The treatment denotes: 19 received Ad26.COV2.S at low or high dose, single or two shots; 5 received placebo; per-sample allocation not given. Following the first vaccine or placebo injection, samples were taken on day 63. This clonotype originated in a person aged 18-65 years who received the Ad26.COV2.S COVID-19 vaccine or a placebo. The chain combines TRBV6-6 with TRBJ1-2; no reliable D call. The sequencing used peripheral blood, collected in a trial of Ad26.COV2.S vaccine versus placebo. The CDR3 bases are TGTGCCAGCAGTTACTCGCCTGCCAACTACTATGGCTACACCTTC. Its translation is CASSYSPANYYGYTF.